Below are 27 T cell receptor beta chains sequenced from a single sample in a study of CD8+ T cells in alopecia areata. Stated treatment: oral pan-JAK inhibitor, 5-10 mg twice daily. Once RNA had been extracted, it was reverse transcribed into cDNA to act as the sequencing template. Repertoires were generated with immunoSEQ multiplex PCR, while TCRdb's copy carries only in-frame clones and drops some. The data show 95,000 to 100,000 clones, with approximately 66% seen just once and roughly a sixth held by the top ten. Sequencing was performed on CD8+ T cells sorted from blood, taken at week 4, from a patient treated with tofacitinib. These receptors were taken from a human donor with alopecia areata.

V gene TRBV19 combines with J gene TRBJ2-5; 7 bases align to TRBD1. The V and J ends lost 10 bases and 4 bases, in that order; junction bases with no gene match: 9. Germline loops: CDR1 LNHDA, CDR2 SQIVND (reference sequence). This CDR3 region has 13 residues. DNA for the CDR3: TGTGCCACCCCCCGGGACAGCGGAGAGACCCAGTACTTC. Its translation: CATPRDSGETQYF. The full variable domain, in which reference TRBV19 and TRBJ2-5 provide the parts outside the CDR3, is DGGITQSPKYLFRKEGQNVTLSCEQNLNHDAMYWYRQDPGQGLRLIYYSQIVNDFQKGDIAEGYSVSREKKESFPLTVTSAQKNPTAFYLCATPRDSGETQYFGPGTRLLVL.

The chain joins TRBV5-1 to TRBJ2-6; 12 positions match TRBD1. Looked up from germline, CDR1 is SGHRS and CDR2 is YFSETQ. V lost 5 bases, J lost 3 bases, and 6 bases stayed unmatched. This CDR3 spans 17 amino acids. The CDR3 reads CASRPGQGASGANVLTF. The CDR3 DNA follows: TGCGCCAGCAGACCGGGACAGGGGGCGAGTGGGGCCAACGTCCTGACTTTC.

The chain carries TRBV13 and TRBJ1-1, with 9 bases identical to TRBD1. Germline CDR1 and CDR2: PRHDT and FYEKMQ (reference sequence). This CDR3 has 14 residues. V lost 5 bases, J lost 3 bases, and 4 bases stayed unmatched. CDR3 sequence (DNA): TGTGCCAGCAGCCAACAGGGGGCCTACACTGAAGCTTTCTTT. Protein product: CASSQQGAYTEAFF.

The CDR3 loop is CASSATGELFF. The CDR3 DNA sequence: TGTGCCAGCAGCGCGACCGGGGAGCTGTTTTTT. V gene TRBV9 combines with J gene TRBJ2-2; D is ambiguous. The length of the CDR3 is 11 residues. CDR1 is SGDLS, CDR2 YYNGEE, per germline. V was clipped by 3 bases and J by 5 bases, with 2 bases between them.

Only a few counts were recorded for this clone. The chain carries TRBV5-6 and TRBJ1-3; D gene unclear. CDR1 is SGHDT and CDR2 is YYEEEE in the germline V gene. V dropped 2 bases and J dropped 4 bases, with 7 bases sitting between them. The CDR3 spans 13 residues. CDR3 region: CASSFWAGNTIYF. CDR3 sequence (DNA): TGTGCCAGCAGCTTCTGGGCAGGAAACACCATATATTTT.

This clone came up once. The J gene is TRBJ1-5, the V gene TRBV5-6; no clear D. Germline V lookup: CDR1 SGHDT, CDR2 YYEEEE. Deletions cut 2 bases from V and 0 bases from J, with 6 bases between. CDR3 size: 14 residues. The CDR3 protein is CASSFWSSNQPQHF. CDR3 in DNA: TGTGCCAGCAGCTTCTGGAGTAGCAATCAGCCCCAGCATTTT. The full variable domain, with the rest looked up from reference TRBV5-6 and TRBJ1-5, is DAGVTQSPTHLIKTRGQQVTLRCSPKSGHDTVSWYQQALGQGPQFIFQYYEEEERQRGNFPDRFSGHQFPNYSSELNVNALLLGDSALYLCASSFWSSNQPQHFGDGTRLSIL.

This clone appeared a single time. The rearrangement joins TRBV9 to TRBJ1-2; 8 bases match TRBD1. CDR1 is SGDLS, CDR2 YYNGEE, per germline. The CDR3 is 14 residues long. V lost 7 bases to trimming and J lost 6 bases; unmatched junction nucleotides: 11. The CDR3 DNA reads TGTGCCAGCCGTAGCGGGACAGGAGGCAATGGCTACACCTTC. Translating it yields CASRSGTGGNGYTF.

This clone was observed a single time. V gene TRBV30 combines with J gene TRBJ1-1; no clear D. The germline V gene encodes CDR1 GTSNPN and CDR2 SVGIG (reference sequence). The CDR3 consists of 14 residues. The CDR3 bases are TGTGCTTCAACCTCGGTGACGGACTACACTGAAGCTTTCTTT. It translates to CASTSVTDYTEAFF. Variable domain in full (rest from reference TRBV30 and TRBJ1-1): SQTIHQWPATLVQPVGSPLSLECTVEGTSNPNLYWYRQAAGRGLQLLFYSVGIGQISSEVPQNLSASRPQDRQFILSSKKLLLSDSGFYLCASTSVTDYTEAFFGQGTRLTVV.

Only a few counts were recorded for this clone. The chain recombines TRBV29-1 with TRBJ1-2, with 8 bases aligning to TRBD1. V lost 6 bases to trimming and J lost 4 bases; unmatched junction nucleotides: 4. This CDR3 has 12 amino acids. Germline CDR1 reads SQVTM; CDR2 reads ANQGSEA. CDR3 residues: CSVATGVYGYTF. The DNA for the CDR3 is TGCAGCGTGGCGACAGGGGTCTATGGCTACACCTTC.

This chain links TRBV19 with TRBJ1-5, with 8 bases that match TRBD1. The CDR3 has 15 residues. Trimming took 5 bases from V and 3 from J; bases not matched to a gene: 6. Germline CDR1 and CDR2: LNHDA and SQIVND (reference sequence). The CDR3 coding sequence is TGTGCCAGTAGTCCGGGACAGGCCCTCAATCAGCCCCAGCATTTT. Its protein product is CASSPGQALNQPQHF.

This clone was observed a few times. The chain links TRBV23-1 to TRBJ2-3; D is perhaps TRBD1 (5 bases). TRBV23-1 counts as an open reading frame of uncertain function. This CDR3 contains 18 residues. The V end lost 0 bases, the J end lost 0 bases, and 16 bases lay between the germline ends. DNA for the CDR3: TGCGCCAGCAGTCAATCGGGGCCCTGGGTGGCAAGCACAGATACGCAGTATTTT. Protein product: CASSQSGPWVASTDTQYF.

V usage is TRBV6-5 and J usage is TRBJ1-6; 8 bases align to TRBD1. The germline gives CDR1 MNHEY, CDR2 SVGAGI. The CDR3 consists of 14 residues. J was trimmed by 9 bases and V by 5 bases; bases with no gene match: 6. DNA of the CDR3: TGTGCCAGCAGTGACGGACAGGGAGGTTCACCCCTCCACTTT. Amino acids: CASSDGQGGSPLHF.

The genes are TRBV4-3 and TRBJ1-2; D perhaps matches TRBD1 (5 bases). The CDR3 has 14 residues. Trimming removed 0 bases from V and 8 bases from J, with 13 bases in between. Germline lookup yields CDR1 LGHNA and CDR2 YSLEER. The CDR3 spells CASSQEQDSRGYTF. In DNA, the CDR3 is TGCGCCAGCAGCCAAGAACAGGATTCTCGCGGCTACACCTTC.

The rearrangement uses TRBV27 and TRBJ1-5; D is uncertain. There are 13 residues in the CDR3. V lost 5 bases and J lost 3, with 8 bases in between. Germline V gives CDR1 MNHEY, CDR2 SMNVEV (reference sequence). The CDR3 nucleotides are TGTGCCAGCAGTCATACCCTCAATCAGCCCCAGCATTTT. Encoded protein: CASSHTLNQPQHF.

The chain couples TRBV5-6 to TRBJ1-4, with 7 bases identical to TRBD1. The germline CDR1 and CDR2 sequences are SGHDT and YYEEEE. V shed 0 bases, J shed 4 bases, and the junction held 6 bases outside the gene matches. CDR3 length: 16 residues. The CDR3 DNA sequence: TGTGCCAGCAGCTTGGCTGTGGGACAGATTAATGAAAAACTGTTTTTT. Protein sequence: CASSLAVGQINEKLFF.

The rearrangement joins TRBV7-8 to TRBJ1-1, with TRBD1 as a possible D gene (5 bases). Germline V gene lookup returns CDR1 SGHVS and CDR2 FQNEAQ. There are 14 residues in the CDR3. V lost 0 bases to trimming and J lost 1 base, with 6 bases between them. CDR3 in amino acids: CASSLAGTNTEAFF. The CDR3 nucleotides are TGTGCCAGCAGCTTAGCAGGGACGAACACTGAAGCTTTCTTT.

J is TRBJ1-2 and V is TRBV7-9; 8 bases are a match to TRBD1. Germline-derived CDR1 and CDR2 are SEHNR and FQNEAQ (reference sequence). The CDR3 covers 15 residues. J lost 8 bases, V lost 1 base, and 9 bases had no gene match. The CDR3, as DNA: TGTGCCAGCAGCTTAGGTTCTCGACAGGGGCACGGCTACACCTTC. Its translation is CASSLGSRQGHGYTF.

In this sample, this clone turned up once. The chain recombines TRBV19 with TRBJ1-2, with TRBD1 matching 7 bases. This CDR3 contains 14 residues. Germline V gives CDR1 LNHDA, CDR2 SQIVND (reference sequence). Trimming cost V 3 bases and J 6 bases; bases outside gene matches: 7. In DNA, the CDR3 is TGTGCCAGTAGTATGGGACAGACTCTTGATGGCTACACCTTC. It translates to CASSMGQTLDGYTF.

This chain joins TRBV7-8 and TRBJ2-5, with D perhaps matching TRBD2 (5 bases). Germline V lookup: CDR1 SGHVS, CDR2 FQNEAQ. The CDR3 is 13 residues long. V was shortened by 4 bases and J by 7 bases, with 13 bases between the two germline ends. CDR3 DNA sequence: TGTGCCAGCAGCTCCATCACACTAGGGACCCAGTACTTC. Protein product: CASSSITLGTQYF.

This clone turned up a few times. The J gene is TRBJ2-3, the V gene TRBV7-9, with no clear D. Germline lookup yields CDR1 SEHNR and CDR2 FQNEAQ (reference sequence). The CDR3 consists of 12 residues. Trimming stripped 3 bases from V and 4 bases from J, with 5 bases between. The CDR3 sequence: CASSFSSDTQYF. CDR3 in DNA: TGTGCCAGCAGCTTCAGCTCAGATACGCAGTATTTT.

The genes are TRBV13 and TRBJ2-1; 10 nucleotides align to TRBD1. After removal of 5 bases from V and 2 bases from J, the junction contained 6 bases not matched to a gene. This CDR3 region has 16 residues. Per the germline V gene, CDR1 is PRHDT and CDR2 is FYEKMQ (reference sequence). The CDR3 nucleotides are TGTGCCAGCAGCCCAGGGACAGGGGTCACCTACAATGAGCAGTTCTTC. Residues: CASSPGTGVTYNEQFF.

The rearrangement links TRBV4-1 to TRBJ2-5; TRBD2 matches at 8 bases. J lost 3 bases, V lost 1 base, and 7 bases had no gene match. The CDR3 loop spans 16 amino acids. The germline V gene has CDR1 MGHRA and CDR2 YSYEKL. CDR3 sequence reads: CASSQVLAGGEETQYF. For the CDR3, the DNA is TGCGCCAGCAGCCAAGTACTTGCGGGGGGAGAAGAGACCCAGTACTTC.

V is TRBV18 and J is TRBJ1-1; D not certain. Trimming cost V 3 bases and J 2 bases, with 19 bases left between them. The CDR3 totals 17 residues. Germline assignment: CDR1 KGHSH and CDR2 LQKENI. CDR3 region: CASSPFPSGSLNTEAFF. The CDR3 DNA reads TGTGCCAGCTCACCCTTCCCCTCGGGCAGCTTAAACACTGAAGCTTTCTTT.

The V call is TRBV7-6, the J call TRBJ2-7, with D possibly TRBD1 on 6 matching bases. The CDR3 length is 15 residues. Germline lookup yields CDR1 SGHVS and CDR2 FNYEAQ. The germline V and J ends were trimmed by 5 bases and 1 base, with 15 bases remaining between them. CDR3 sequence: CASSPLWQGSYEQYF. Written as DNA, the CDR3 is TGTGCCAGCAGCCCCCTTTGGCAGGGGTCCTACGAGCAGTACTTC. The full variable domain, completed using reference TRBV7-6 and TRBJ2-7, is GAGVSQSPRYKVTKRGQDVALRCDPISGHVSLYWYRQALGQGPEFLTYFNYEAQQDKSGLPNDRFSAERPEGSISTLTIQRTEQRDSAMYRCASSPLWQGSYEQYFGPGTRLTVT.

The V and J genes are TRBV5-1 and TRBJ2-3; D is unresolved. The V end was cut by 3 bases, the J end by 0 bases, with 8 bases between. The CDR3 runs 14 residues. Germline-derived CDR1 and CDR2 are SGHRS and YFSETQ. CDR3: CASSSLPSTDTQYF. The CDR3 DNA is TGCGCCAGCAGCTCCCTCCCTAGCACAGATACGCAGTATTTT.

V and J are TRBV5-4 and TRBJ1-6, with D maybe TRBD1 (6 bases). Germline V gene sequence: CDR1 SGHNT, CDR2 YYREEE (reference sequence). V was pared by 4 bases and J by 6 bases, with 14 bases between. The CDR3 totals 15 residues. The CDR3 coding sequence is TGTGCCAGCAGCGTATGGACAGAAACTAATTCACCCCTCCACTTT. Translating gives CASSVWTETNSPLHF.

This clone was seen only a few times. This chain uses TRBV4-1 with TRBJ2-5; possible D gene TRBD1, 6 bases. CDR3 length: 15 residues. Germline lookup yields CDR1 MGHRA and CDR2 YSYEKL. Trimming stripped 3 bases from V and 1 base from J, with 12 bases between. The CDR3 bases are TGCGCCAGCAGCCACCCGCGACAGGCCCAAGAGACCCAGTACTTC. This translates into CASSHPRQAQETQYF.